These 25 T cell receptor beta chains were all obtained from the same sample, sequenced in a study of blood T cells in healthy people across ages. With a J-beta primer mix and a sample-barcoded 5' primer, a second PCR ran 7 to 11 cycles. TCRdb reanalysed the 5' RACE reads using MiXCR and keeps one entry per CDR3 protein. The sample lists about 1.8 million distinct CDR3 sequences, 40% to 55% occurring once. The sequenced sample consisted of blood. The source of these receptors is a woman in her forties in good health.

As regards this clonotype: The junction does not match germline at one end; this may be a read error. V gene TRBV2 combines with J gene TRBJ2-3; 8 bases are shared with TRBD2. Germline CDR1 SNHLY, CDR2 FYNNEI. The CDR3 consists of 15 residues. The DNA of the CDR3 is TGTGCCAGCAGTCCGGGGGGGACCAGCACAGATACGCGGTATTTT. This translates into CASSPGGTSTDTRYF.

The chain employs TRBV20-1 and TRBJ2-3, with 10 nucleotides matching TRBD2. CDR3 length: 18 residues. V lost 3 bases to trimming and J lost 0 bases; unmatched junction nucleotides: 12. The V gene's germline CDR1 is DFQATT and CDR2 SNEGSKA (reference sequence). The chain's CDR3 is CSARGLAGVGPSTDTQYF. CDR3 DNA: TGCAGTGCTAGGGGGCTAGCGGGAGTGGGGCCCAGCACAGATACGCAGTATTTT.

The chain carries TRBV9 and TRBJ1-2; D ambiguous. The V and J ends lost 4 bases and 5 bases respectively, with 12 bases between them. CDR3 size: 13 residues. Germline V gives CDR1 SGDLS, CDR2 YYNGEE. In DNA form, the CDR3 reads TGTGCCAGCAGCCCGTCCCAGGAATATGGCTACACCTTC. Its protein product is CASSPSQEYGYTF.

This rearrangement joins TRBV6-2 or TRBV6-3 to TRBJ2-1; 7 bases map to TRBD1. CDR3 length: 15 amino acids. Trimming at V came to 2 bases and at J to 4 bases, leaving 5 bases not matched to a gene. Looked up from germline, CDR1 is MNHEY and CDR2 is SVGEGT. The CDR3 DNA reads TGTGCCAGCAGTTACGAGGGACAGATATACAATGAGCAGTTCTTC. This codes for CASSYEGQIYNEQFF.

The chain carries TRBV29-1 and TRBJ2-1; D is undetermined. The CDR3 length is 15 residues. The V gene's germline CDR1 is SQVTM and CDR2 ANQGSEA. V gave up 0 bases and J gave up 4 bases, with 13 bases separating them. CDR3 sequence (DNA): TGCAGCGTTGAAGATCGCCACGGAAAGTACAATGAGCAGTTCTTC. Translated, it gives CSVEDRHGKYNEQFF.

The chain recombines TRBV5-4 with TRBJ2-6, with no clear D. V was cut by 8 bases and J by 0 bases, with 9 bases left in between. CDR1 and CDR2 from the germline V gene are SGHNT and YYREEE (reference sequence). CDR3 length: 14 residues. CDR3 DNA sequence: TGTGCCAGTAAAAAAGGCTCTGGGGCCAACGTCCTGACTTTC. This encodes CASKKGSGANVLTF.

This clonotype was picked up one time. The V call is TRBV7-2, the J call TRBJ2-4; a possible D gene is TRBD2 (7 bases). V lost 7 bases, J lost 1 base, and 17 bases lay in between. The germline V gene encodes CDR1 SGHTA and CDR2 FQGNSA. The CDR3 covers 16 residues. The CDR3 DNA is TGTGCCAGCACCTTCCGTGGGGGGGCTGCCAAAAACATTCAGTACTTC. Amino acids: CASTFRGGAAKNIQYF. The full variable domain, its missing parts supplied by reference TRBV7-2 and TRBJ2-4, is GAGVSQSPSNKVTEKGKDVELRCDPISGHTALYWYRQSLGQGLEFLIYFQGNSAPDKSGLPSDRFSAERTGGSVSTLTIQRTQQEDSAVYLCASTFRGGAAKNIQYFGAGTRLSVL.

In DNA form, the CDR3 reads TGTACAACTTGGGGGCCCGCGTTCCACGAGCAGTACTTC. Protein sequence: CTTWGPAFHEQYF. The chain joins TRBV6-2 or TRBV6-3 to TRBJ2-1; perhaps TRBD1 as D (6 bases). The last part of the DNA fits TRBJ2-7 better; the J call may be wrong. Germline CDR1 and CDR2: MNHEY and SVGEGT. The CDR3 totals 13 residues.

Comments on this clonotype: Since the CDR3 does not end with the conserved phenylalanine or tryptophan, this likely comes from a read error. J is TRBJ2-7 and V is TRBV10-3, with 11 bases matching TRBD2. The J call is doubtful: the DNA matches TRBJ2-5 better. Germline V CDR1 and CDR2: ENHRY, SYGVKD. There are 15 residues in the CDR3. In nucleotides, the CDR3 is TGTGCCATCAGTGGCGGGACTAGCGGCAAAGAGACCCAGTACTTA. This encodes CAISGGTSGKETQYL.

The chain joins TRBV3-1 to TRBJ1-2; D unclear. CDR1 is LGHDT and CDR2 is YNNKEL in the germline V gene (reference sequence). V was shortened by 0 bases and J by 0 bases, with 11 bases between the two germline ends. The CDR3 extends over 16 amino acids. The CDR3 region has the DNA TGTGCCAGCAGCCAAGATGCGACGGAAGCTAACTATGGCTACACCTTC. It encodes CASSQDATEANYGYTF.

The J gene is TRBJ1-2, the V gene TRBV3-1, with 10 bases that match TRBD1. Germline CDR1 LGHDT, CDR2 YNNKEL (reference sequence). V lost 3 bases and J lost 4; bases outside the gene matches: 8. CDR3 size: 16 residues. CDR3 sequence (DNA): TGTGCCAGCAGCCACATATCCGGGACAGGGGCCTATGGCTACACCTTC. Residues: CASSHISGTGAYGYTF. Full variable domain (missing parts from reference TRBV3-1 and TRBJ1-2): DTAVSQTPKYLVTQMGNDKSIKCEQNLGHDTMYWYKQDSKKFLKIMFSYNNKELIINETVPNRFSPKSPDKAHLNLHINSLELGDSAVYFCASSHISGTGAYGYTFGSGTRLTVV.

The V and J genes are TRBV20-1 and TRBJ2-5, with a tentative D call TRBD2 (6 bases). Trimming took 3 bases from V and 4 from J, leaving 12 bases between them. In germline, CDR1 is DFQATT, CDR2 SNEGSKA (reference sequence). The CDR3 consists of 13 residues. The DNA of the CDR3 is TGCAGTGCTAGTGCGGGGAAAGGAGAGACCCAGTACTTC. Encoded protein: CSASAGKGETQYF.

The V and J genes are TRBV15 and TRBJ1-4, with D unclear. Per the germline V gene, CDR1 is LNHNV and CDR2 is YYDKDF (reference sequence). Trimming took off 1 base at V and 0 bases at J, with 6 bases between the two ends. The CDR3 loop spans 15 amino acids. CDR3 in amino acids: CATSRVKTTNEKLFF. CDR3 DNA sequence: TGTGCCACCAGCAGAGTAAAGACAACTAATGAAAAACTGTTTTTT.

The table lists this clonotype with a count of one. The chain uses TRBV6-6 and TRBJ1-3, with D maybe TRBD1 (5 bases). CDR3 length: 15 amino acids. V lost 2 bases to trimming and J lost 0 bases, with 8 bases between them. CDR1 is MNHNY, CDR2 SVGAGI, per germline (reference sequence). As DNA, the CDR3 is TGTGCCAGCAGTTACGAGGGGAACTCTGGAAACACCATATATTTT. Translation: CASSYEGNSGNTIYF.

V gene TRBV28 combines with J gene TRBJ1-2, with no clear D. There are 15 residues in the CDR3. The V gene's germline CDR1 is MDHEN and CDR2 SYDVKM. Trimming shortened V by 5 bases and J by 4 bases, and 17 bases separated the two germline ends. CDR3 in amino acids: CASSPPQEPRYGYTF. CDR3 sequence (DNA): TGTGCCAGCAGTCCTCCGCAGGAACCCCGCTATGGCTACACCTTC.

In the case of this clonotype: Sequence at one end of the junction differs from germline and may be a read error. The V gene is TRBV27, the J gene TRBJ1-6; D ambiguous. In germline, CDR1 is MNHEY, CDR2 SMNVEV (reference sequence). The CDR3 totals 15 residues. CDR3 coding DNA: TGTGTCAGCAGTCCCTCTGGGGTCTATAATTCACCCCTCCACTTT. It encodes CVSSPSGVYNSPLHF.

This clonotype came up a few times. The gene calls are TRBV6-5 and TRBJ2-3, with 9 bases aligning to TRBD1. The CDR3 spans 16 residues. The V and J ends lost 6 bases and 2 bases, in that order; junction bases with no gene match: 9. Germline CDR1 and CDR2: MNHEY and SVGAGI. CDR3 in amino acids: CASSITGGTPTDTQYF. DNA of the CDR3: TGTGCCAGCAGCATTACAGGGGGCACTCCCACAGATACGCAGTATTTT.

The rearrangement links TRBV7-9 to TRBJ1-5, with 9 bases aligning to TRBD1. The CDR3 is 17 amino acids. In germline, CDR1 is SEHNR, CDR2 FQNEAQ (reference sequence). The trim removed 1 base at V and 4 bases at J, leaving 8 bases unmatched. In nucleotides, the CDR3 is TGTGCCAGCAGCTTAGAGGGACAGGGTTATCGGAATCAGCCCCAGCATTTT. Residues: CASSLEGQGYRNQPQHF. Filled out from reference TRBV7-9 and TRBJ1-5, the complete variable domain reads DTGVSQNPRHKITKRGQNVTFRCDPISEHNRLYWYRQTLGQGPEFLTYFQNEAQLEKSRLLSDRFSAERPKGSFSTLEIQRTEQGDSAMYLCASSLEGQGYRNQPQHFGDGTRLSIL.

This clonotype turned up a few times. The J gene is TRBJ2-1, the V gene TRBV2; D not resolved. Trimming stripped 8 bases from V and 0 bases from J, with 11 bases between. This CDR3 comprises 14 residues. Germline V gene sequence: CDR1 SNHLY, CDR2 FYNNEI. The CDR3 DNA reads TGTGCCAGCCGAAGAACTCGCTCCTACAATGAGCAGTTCTTC. This gives the protein CASRRTRSYNEQFF. Filled out from reference TRBV2 and TRBJ2-1, the complete variable domain reads EPEVTQTPSHQVTQMGQEVILRCVPISNHLYFYWYRQILGQKVEFLVSFYNNEISEKSEIFDDQFSVERPDGSNFTLKIRSTKLEDSAMYFCASRRTRSYNEQFFGPGTRLTVL.

V is TRBV7-2 and J is TRBJ1-4, with D unresolved. V shed 4 bases and J shed 0 bases, with 9 bases lying between them. CDR3 length equals 15 residues. Germline CDR1 is SGHTA and CDR2 is FQGNSA. CDR3 loop: CASSSEGSTNEKLFF. The CDR3 DNA reads TGTGCCAGCAGCTCCGAGGGATCAACTAATGAAAAACTGTTTTTT.

The rearrangement uses TRBV28 and TRBJ2-3; the D call may be TRBD1 or TRBD2 (5 bases each). The germline gives CDR1 MDHEN, CDR2 SYDVKM. The CDR3 runs to 15 residues. Trimming pared 2 bases from V and 2 bases from J, leaving 11 bases between. The CDR3 is CASSLPGTTTDTQYF. The CDR3 DNA follows: TGTGCCAGCAGTTTACCGGGGACCACCACAGATACGCAGTATTTT.

The chain carries TRBV4-1 and TRBJ2-5, with 7 bases matching TRBD1. Germline V gene sequence: CDR1 MGHRA, CDR2 YSYEKL. V lost 1 base, J lost 5 bases, and 7 bases stayed unmatched. This CDR3 region has 15 residues. The CDR3 DNA is TGCGCCAGCAGCCAAGCGTCGGGGACAGCGGAGACCCAGTACTTC. It yields the protein CASSQASGTAETQYF.

The chain carries TRBV6-5 and TRBJ1-1; 8 bases line up with TRBD1. Germline V lookup: CDR1 MNHEY, CDR2 SVGAGI. This CDR3 region has 13 residues. V was clipped by 7 bases and J by 1 base; unmatched bases: 2. This chain's CDR3 is CASTGQGNTEAFF. CDR3 nucleotides: TGTGCCAGCACCGGACAGGGGAACACTGAAGCTTTCTTT.

V gene TRBV7-2 combines with J gene TRBJ2-3; 7 bases match TRBD1. CDR1 SGHTA and CDR2 FQGNSA come from the germline V gene. V shed 5 bases and J 2 bases; nucleotides not matched to a gene: 16. The CDR3 spans 18 residues. The CDR3 is CASSQKSHTGDTTDTQYF. CDR3 bases: TGTGCCAGCAGCCAAAAGTCACACACAGGGGATACCACAGATACGCAGTATTTT.

This clonotype was counted only a few times. The chain employs TRBV27 and TRBJ2-5; D gene ambiguous. CDR1 and CDR2 from the germline V gene are MNHEY and SMNVEV (reference sequence). The CDR3 extends over 13 amino acids. The germline V and J ends were trimmed by 1 base and 4 bases, with 7 bases remaining between them. Here the CDR3 reads CASSLYWAETQYF. CDR3 in DNA: TGTGCCAGCAGTTTATACTGGGCAGAGACCCAGTACTTC.